The rows below give T cell receptor beta chains drawn from one sample of a study of CD8 T cells in Susac syndrome. Using its own MiXCR run on the immunoSEQ multiplex PCR reads, TCRdb lists one record per CDR3 protein. Of some 400,000 distinct CDR3 sequences in the sample, 75% to 90% were seen once. Material: CD8+ T cells from PBMCs. These receptors came from a human donor with multiple sclerosis. Both conserved end residues are part of each CDR3. D genes are given only for firm matches. Part of the rows lack a size; the others show once, few, many or a class for expanded clones.

CDR3 DNA,CDR3 protein,V gene,clone size,J gene,D gene
TGCGCCAGCACCCCGGCGTCTTACGCTGAAGCTTTCTTT,CASTPASYAEAFF,TRBV4-1,few,TRBJ1-1,.
TGTGCCAGCAGTTACTCAGCCTGGCAGGGGCCTGGCTATGGCTACACCTTC,CASSYSAWQGPGYGYTF,TRBV6-2/TRBV6-3,.,TRBJ1-2,.
TGTGCCAGCAGTGGAGCTGTATACTACGAGCAGTACTTC,CASSGAVYYEQYF,TRBV6-1,once,TRBJ2-7,.
TGTGCCAGCTCAACCATGAACACTGAAGCTTTCTTT,CASSTMNTEAFF,TRBV27,few,TRBJ1-1,.
TGTGCCATCAGCACGGGGTCCCGTGAGCAGTTCTTC,CAISTGSREQFF,TRBV6-2/TRBV6-3,.,TRBJ2-1,.
TGTGCCAGCAGGCCCCTGGGGAGCTCCTACGAGCAGTACTTC,CASRPLGSSYEQYF,TRBV27,.,TRBJ2-7,.
TGTGCCAGCAGCTTGCACAGTAGCAACTCCTACGAGCAGTACTTC,CASSLHSSNSYEQYF,TRBV9,.,TRBJ2-7,.
TGCAGTGCTAGAGATTTCCTTGCACCGCCCAATTCACCCCTCCACTTT,CSARDFLAPPNSPLHF,TRBV20-1,.,TRBJ1-6,.
TGCGCCAGCAGCCCTTCACAGCGGGGGGCTTCCTACGAGCAGTACTTC,CASSPSQRGASYEQYF,TRBV5-1,.,TRBJ2-7,TRBD2
TGTGCCAGCAGTGTAACCTCCCAGGGGTCCTACGAGCAGTACTTC,CASSVTSQGSYEQYF,TRBV6-1,.,TRBJ2-7,.
TGTGCCAGTAACCCAGGGGGAATTGGCAATGAGCAGTTCTTC,CASNPGGIGNEQFF,TRBV19,once,TRBJ2-1,TRBD1
TGCGCCAGCAAAGGTCTGAATACCGGGGAGCTGTTTTTT,CASKGLNTGELFF,TRBV4-1,once,TRBJ2-2,.
TGTGCCAGCAGTGAGGCAGGGAGCGCGGACACCGGGGAGCTGTTTTTT,CASSEAGSADTGELFF,TRBV6-4,.,TRBJ2-2,.
TGCGCCAGCAGCTTGGCCGTGACAGGGTCGGGAGAAAAACTGTTTTTT,CASSLAVTGSGEKLFF,TRBV5-1,.,TRBJ1-4,TRBD1
TGTGCCAGCAGCTTTATAACCGGGACAGAAATCAATCAGCCCCAGCATTTT,CASSFITGTEINQPQHF,TRBV7-2,.,TRBJ1-5,TRBD1
TGTGCCAGCAGCTTCGTCGGAGCTAACTATGGCTACACCTTC,CASSFVGANYGYTF,TRBV6-5,.,TRBJ1-2,.
TGTGCCACCAGTGATTCCTCAGGGCATGGCTACACCTTC,CATSDSSGHGYTF,TRBV24-1,.,TRBJ1-2,.
TGTGCCAGCATCCTGACTAGGGGGGCAGGTGAGCAGTTCTTC,CASILTRGAGEQFF,TRBV12-3/TRBV12-4,.,TRBJ2-1,.
TGTGCCAGCCAAGCCGGGATTGAAGCTTTCTTT,CASQAGIEAFF,TRBV6-2/TRBV6-3,.,TRBJ1-1,.
TGCAGTGCTAGGACGATATGGGACGTTCAGGGCTACACCTTC,CSARTIWDVQGYTF,TRBV20-1,.,TRBJ1-2,.
TGTGCCACCGGCGCCGGGGATACGCAGTATTTT,CATGAGDTQYF,TRBV24-1,.,TRBJ2-3,.
TGTGCCAGTAGTATGCAGGGGGCAGGGAATCAGCCCCAGCATTTT,CASSMQGAGNQPQHF,TRBV19,.,TRBJ1-5,TRBD1
TGTGCCAGCAGCCATACCAGGGTGGGGAACACTGAAGCTTTCTTT,CASSHTRVGNTEAFF,TRBV3-1,.,TRBJ1-1,.
TGTGCCAGCAGCTTTTACTCTAGTCCCGAAGGGAATGAGCAGTTCTTC,CASSFYSSPEGNEQFF,TRBV7-6,.,TRBJ2-1,.
TGTGCCAGCAGCCATGCGCCCTACGAGCAGTACTTC,CASSHAPYEQYF,TRBV3-1,.,TRBJ2-7,.
TGTGCCAGCGATCGCGGGGGCGCTGGAAACACCATATATTTT,CASDRGGAGNTIYF,TRBV30,once,TRBJ1-3,.
TGTGCCAGCAGCCAAGAACAGCAAGTGAACACTGAAGCTTTCTTT,CASSQEQQVNTEAFF,TRBV4-2,.,TRBJ1-1,.
TGTGCCTGGAGTAGGACAGCGAGCCCAACCACCGGGGAGCTGTTTTTT,CAWSRTASPTTGELFF,TRBV30,.,TRBJ2-2,.
TGTGCCAGCAGCGATACCGGGACAAAAACCGGGGAGCTGTTTTTT,CASSDTGTKTGELFF,TRBV7-9,.,TRBJ2-2,.
TGTGCCGGCAGCCCCGGACAGGGAATAACCGAGCAGTACTTC,CAGSPGQGITEQYF,TRBV9,.,TRBJ2-7,TRBD1
TGTGCCAGCAGTCCCCCTGGCGGGATACGCTATGGCTACACCTTC,CASSPPGGIRYGYTF,TRBV6-5,.,TRBJ1-2,.